The rows below give T cell receptor beta chains drawn from one sample of a study of shared clonotypes between healthy human individuals. Method: immunoSEQ multiplex PCR; TCRdb's copy keeps in-frame clones and lacks some. This table has 450,000 to 700,000 clones, around 95% appearing once. Material for sequencing was naive CD8+ T cells sorted from blood. The receptors come from a woman in her twenties or thirties in good health. Each CDR3 is given with its conserved first and last residue. Each record gives: J gene, V gene, clone size, D gene, CDR3 DNA, CDR3 protein. The D gene is left open where the match is weak. Clone size is stated in some rows and not others, as once, few, many or a class when expanded.

J gene: TRBJ2-3; V gene: TRBV5-4; clone size: NA; D gene: TRBD2; CDR3 DNA: TGTGCCAGCAGCTGGACTAGCGGCACAGATACGCAGTATTTT; CDR3 protein: CASSWTSGTDTQYF
J gene: TRBJ1-2; V gene: TRBV6-4; clone size: NA; D gene: TRBD1; CDR3 DNA: TGTGCCAGCAGTCCAGGACAGGGAGTAGGCGACACCTTC; CDR3 protein: CASSPGQGVGDTF
J gene: TRBJ1-6; V gene: TRBV4-1; clone size: NA; D gene: TRBD1; CDR3 DNA: TGCGCCAGCAGGGGGACAGGGAATAATTCACCCCTCCACTTT; CDR3 protein: CASRGTGNNSPLHF
J gene: TRBJ2-2; V gene: TRBV4-2; clone size: NA; D gene: TRBD2; CDR3 DNA: TGTGCCTGCCCTCTTCTAGCGGGAGGGATCACCGGGGAGCTGTTTTTT; CDR3 protein: CACPLLAGGITGELFF
J gene: TRBJ2-7; V gene: TRBV19; clone size: NA; D gene: NA; CDR3 DNA: TGTGCCAGTAGCGAGGGGACTGTTGGCTCCTACGAGCAGTACTTC; CDR3 protein: CASSEGTVGSYEQYF
J gene: TRBJ2-4; V gene: TRBV2; clone size: NA; D gene: NA; CDR3 DNA: TGTGCCAGCCTTAGGTTGGGGGATCAGCACATTCAGTACTTC; CDR3 protein: CASLRLGDQHIQYF
J gene: TRBJ1-4; V gene: TRBV16; clone size: NA; D gene: NA; CDR3 DNA: TGTGCCAGCAGTAACAGAGACAATGAAAAACTGTTTTTT; CDR3 protein: CASSNRDNEKLFF
J gene: TRBJ1-2; V gene: TRBV28; clone size: NA; D gene: TRBD1; CDR3 DNA: TGTGCCAGCAGTACCGGGACAGAAGTTTATGGCTACACCTTC; CDR3 protein: CASSTGTEVYGYTF
J gene: TRBJ1-1; V gene: TRBV28; clone size: NA; D gene: NA; CDR3 DNA: TGTGCCAGCAGTTTGCGGGCAGCGGGCACTGAAGCTTTCTTT; CDR3 protein: CASSLRAAGTEAFF
J gene: TRBJ2-3; V gene: TRBV27; clone size: NA; D gene: TRBD2; CDR3 DNA: TGTGCCAGCAGTTCCAGCGGGGCTAGCACAGATACGCAGTATTTT; CDR3 protein: CASSSSGASTDTQYF
J gene: TRBJ1-3; V gene: TRBV7-9; clone size: NA; D gene: NA; CDR3 DNA: TGTGCCAGCAGCTCCGGGACGATGGGAAACACCATATATTTT; CDR3 protein: CASSSGTMGNTIYF
J gene: TRBJ2-7; V gene: TRBV19; clone size: NA; D gene: NA; CDR3 DNA: TGTGCCAGTAGTATAGCCCTAGCGCCGACCTACGAGCAGTACTTC; CDR3 protein: CASSIALAPTYEQYF
J gene: TRBJ2-7; V gene: TRBV19; clone size: NA; D gene: NA; CDR3 DNA: TGTGCCAGTAGTATAGTCCAGGCAGGGACCTACGAGCAGTACTTC; CDR3 protein: CASSIVQAGTYEQYF
J gene: TRBJ2-7; V gene: TRBV27; clone size: NA; D gene: TRBD2; CDR3 DNA: TGTGCCAGCAGTCTAGGACTAGCGGGCTCCTACGAGCAGTACTTC; CDR3 protein: CASSLGLAGSYEQYF
J gene: TRBJ1-2; V gene: TRBV10-2; clone size: NA; D gene: NA; CDR3 DNA: TGCGCCAGCAGTGGTTGGACAGCTAATGGCTACACCTTC; CDR3 protein: CASSGWTANGYTF
J gene: TRBJ2-7; V gene: TRBV4-1; clone size: NA; D gene: NA; CDR3 DNA: TGCGCCAGCAGCCAGAACCCCCAGGGGACCTACGAGCAGTACTTC; CDR3 protein: CASSQNPQGTYEQYF
J gene: TRBJ2-7; V gene: TRBV5-6; clone size: NA; D gene: TRBD2; CDR3 DNA: TGTGCCAGCAGCGGGGGACTAGCGGGAGGGCCCGACGAGCAGTACTTC; CDR3 protein: CASSGGLAGGPDEQYF
J gene: TRBJ1-2; V gene: TRBV5-4; clone size: once; D gene: NA; CDR3 DNA: TGTGCCAGCATCAGTCTTTGGGACTCTGGGGCCCCTAACTATGGCTACACCTTC; CDR3 protein: CASISLWDSGAPNYGYTF
J gene: TRBJ2-5; V gene: TRBV7-9; clone size: NA; D gene: TRBD2; CDR3 DNA: TGTGCCAGCGGCGAAAGCGGGAGGGCCGTGGAGACCCAGTACTTC; CDR3 protein: CASGESGRAVETQYF
J gene: TRBJ1-5; V gene: TRBV19; clone size: NA; D gene: NA; CDR3 DNA: TGTGCCAGTAGTACTGTGGGGGGCAATCAGCCCCAGCATTTT; CDR3 protein: CASSTVGGNQPQHF
J gene: TRBJ1-3; V gene: TRBV19; clone size: NA; D gene: NA; CDR3 DNA: TGTGCCAGTAGTATAGATCGCAGTTCTGGAAACACCATATATTTT; CDR3 protein: CASSIDRSSGNTIYF
J gene: TRBJ2-2; V gene: TRBV7-8; clone size: NA; D gene: NA; CDR3 DNA: TGTGCCAGCTACCAGACAGTCCAAGACGGGGAGCTGTTTTTT; CDR3 protein: CASYQTVQDGELFF
J gene: TRBJ2-2; V gene: TRBV28; clone size: NA; D gene: NA; CDR3 DNA: TGTGCCAGCAGTTTATGGCGGGACAGAAACACCGGGGAGCTGTTTTTT; CDR3 protein: CASSLWRDRNTGELFF
J gene: TRBJ2-7; V gene: TRBV28; clone size: NA; D gene: NA; CDR3 DNA: TGTGCCAGCAGTCGACCCCCCGTCCCGATCTCCTACGAGCAGTACTTC; CDR3 protein: CASSRPPVPISYEQYF
J gene: TRBJ1-1; V gene: TRBV19; clone size: NA; D gene: NA; CDR3 DNA: TGTGCCAGTAGTATCGATTTGGCAGGGGAGGCTTTCTTT; CDR3 protein: CASSIDLAGEAFF
J gene: TRBJ2-1; V gene: TRBV6-5; clone size: NA; D gene: NA; CDR3 DNA: TGTGCCAGCAGCCCCGACGGGTACAATGAGCAGTTCTTC; CDR3 protein: CASSPDGYNEQFF
J gene: TRBJ2-5; V gene: TRBV27; clone size: once; D gene: TRBD1; CDR3 DNA: TGTGCCAGCAGTGGGGACAGGGGATGGGAGACCCAGTACTTC; CDR3 protein: CASSGDRGWETQYF
J gene: TRBJ1-2; V gene: TRBV28; clone size: NA; D gene: NA; CDR3 DNA: TGTGCCAGCAGTCCCGCGACAGGTCTTGGGTATGGCTACACCTTC; CDR3 protein: CASSPATGLGYGYTF
J gene: TRBJ1-1; V gene: TRBV5-6; clone size: NA; D gene: NA; CDR3 DNA: TGTGCCAGCAGCTCACAAGGACGGTCTGAAGCTTTCTTT; CDR3 protein: CASSSQGRSEAFF
J gene: TRBJ1-3; V gene: TRBV7-6; clone size: NA; D gene: NA; CDR3 DNA: TGTGCCAGCAGCCTCCCGTCGGGGGGTACTTCTGGAAACACCATATATTTT; CDR3 protein: CASSLPSGGTSGNTIYF
J gene: TRBJ2-7; V gene: TRBV2; clone size: NA; D gene: NA; CDR3 DNA: TGTGCCAGCAGTTCAGGGTTCTACTACGAGCAGTACTTC; CDR3 protein: CASSSGFYYEQYF
J gene: TRBJ2-1; V gene: TRBV7-2; clone size: NA; D gene: TRBD2; CDR3 DNA: TGTGCCAGCAGCCCATTAAGCGGGAGGGCGACGTCCATTGAGCAGTTCTTC; CDR3 protein: CASSPLSGRATSIEQFF
J gene: TRBJ1-4; V gene: TRBV28; clone size: NA; D gene: NA; CDR3 DNA: TGTGCCAGCAGTTGGTCAGGGGAAGGCACTAATGAAAAACTGTTTTTT; CDR3 protein: CASSWSGEGTNEKLFF
J gene: TRBJ2-1; V gene: TRBV27; clone size: NA; D gene: NA; CDR3 DNA: TGTGCCAGCAGTTTAGGAGCCGGGACTCTCAATGAGCAGTTCTTC; CDR3 protein: CASSLGAGTLNEQFF
J gene: TRBJ2-7; V gene: TRBV27; clone size: NA; D gene: NA; CDR3 DNA: TGTGCCAGCAGTTTATCTAGGACATACTACGAGCAGTACTTC; CDR3 protein: CASSLSRTYYEQYF
J gene: TRBJ2-7; V gene: TRBV9; clone size: once; D gene: NA; CDR3 DNA: TGTGCCAGCAACGACGGATATGGTGGCAGCGCCTTC; CDR3 protein: CASNDGYGGSAF
J gene: TRBJ2-1; V gene: TRBV13; clone size: NA; D gene: TRBD2; CDR3 DNA: TGTGCCAGCAGCCTCACGGGACTAGCGGGCGATGAGCAGTTCTTC; CDR3 protein: CASSLTGLAGDEQFF
J gene: TRBJ1-1; V gene: TRBV28; clone size: NA; D gene: NA; CDR3 DNA: TGTGCCAGCAGTTCCCATGGCCCAGGGACTGAAGCTTTCTTT; CDR3 protein: CASSSHGPGTEAFF
J gene: TRBJ2-3; V gene: TRBV19; clone size: NA; D gene: TRBD2; CDR3 DNA: TGTGCCACCTCGGGGAGCGGGAGCTCGTTCCCCACAGATACGCAGTATTTT; CDR3 protein: CATSGSGSSFPTDTQYF
J gene: TRBJ2-1; V gene: TRBV15; clone size: NA; D gene: NA; CDR3 DNA: TGTGCCACCAGAGTCGGTGGTGAGCAGTTCTTC; CDR3 protein: CATRVGGEQFF
J gene: TRBJ2-6; V gene: TRBV27; clone size: NA; D gene: NA; CDR3 DNA: TGTGCCAGCAGCTTGGTTTTAGGTTCTGGGGCCAACGTCCTGACTTTC; CDR3 protein: CASSLVLGSGANVLTF
J gene: TRBJ2-5; V gene: TRBV29-1; clone size: NA; D gene: TRBD2; CDR3 DNA: TGCAGCGTTGTGGGACTAGCGGGAGGGGAGACCCAGTACTTC; CDR3 protein: CSVVGLAGGETQYF
J gene: TRBJ2-7; V gene: TRBV27; clone size: NA; D gene: TRBD1; CDR3 DNA: TGTGCCAGCAGCTTAACGCGGACAGGGCCATACGAGCAGTACTTC; CDR3 protein: CASSLTRTGPYEQYF
J gene: TRBJ2-5; V gene: TRBV29-1; clone size: once; D gene: TRBD2; CDR3 DNA: TGCAGCGTTGTCCCCCGGGGGGGGCGCGGTGAGACCCAGTACTTC; CDR3 protein: CSVVPRGGRGETQYF
J gene: TRBJ2-1; V gene: TRBV28; clone size: NA; D gene: TRBD1; CDR3 DNA: TGTGCCAGCAGTCCGACTACAGGGGATGAGCAGTTCTTC; CDR3 protein: CASSPTTGDEQFF
J gene: TRBJ2-3; V gene: TRBV27; clone size: NA; D gene: NA; CDR3 DNA: TGTGCCAGCAGTCTTCCCGGAGATACGCAGTATTTT; CDR3 protein: CASSLPGDTQYF
J gene: TRBJ2-7; V gene: TRBV6-5; clone size: once; D gene: TRBD2; CDR3 DNA: TGTGCCAGCGGGACTAGCGGGGAATCCTACGAGCAGTACTTC; CDR3 protein: CASGTSGESYEQYF
J gene: TRBJ2-7; V gene: TRBV9; clone size: NA; D gene: TRBD2; CDR3 DNA: TGTGCCAGCAGCGTTGGACTAGCGGGAGTCGAGCAGTACTTC; CDR3 protein: CASSVGLAGVEQYF
J gene: TRBJ2-7; V gene: TRBV13; clone size: NA; D gene: TRBD2; CDR3 DNA: TGTGCCAGCAGCTTAGGGCTAGCGGGAGGCGAGCAGTACTTC; CDR3 protein: CASSLGLAGGEQYF
J gene: TRBJ2-1; V gene: TRBV6-5; clone size: NA; D gene: TRBD2; CDR3 DNA: TGTGCCAGCAGCCACGAGGGAGGGCCTCGCGATGAGCAGTTCTTC; CDR3 protein: CASSHEGGPRDEQFF
J gene: TRBJ2-7; V gene: TRBV27; clone size: NA; D gene: TRBD2; CDR3 DNA: TGTGCCAGCAGTTTCATCGGCGGCGGGGGCTCCTACGAGCAGTACTTC; CDR3 protein: CASSFIGGGGSYEQYF
J gene: TRBJ1-1; V gene: TRBV11-2; clone size: NA; D gene: NA; CDR3 DNA: TGTGCCAGCAGCTTAGTGGGGGGGAACACTGAAGCTTTCTTT; CDR3 protein: CASSLVGGNTEAFF
J gene: TRBJ2-4; V gene: TRBV14; clone size: NA; D gene: NA; CDR3 DNA: TGTGCCAGCAGCCAAGCCCTAGGTTTCAACATTCAGTACTTC; CDR3 protein: CASSQALGFNIQYF
J gene: TRBJ2-5; V gene: TRBV7-9; clone size: NA; D gene: TRBD1; CDR3 DNA: TGTGCCAGCACCTCCTCGACAGGGATCGCAAGAGAGACCCAGTACTTC; CDR3 protein: CASTSSTGIARETQYF
J gene: TRBJ1-1; V gene: TRBV27; clone size: NA; D gene: TRBD1; CDR3 DNA: TGTGCCAGCGTCAGACGGAGGGAGCCGGGACAGGGGCAGGTGAACACTGAAGCTTTCTTT; CDR3 protein: CASVRRREPGQGQVNTEAFF
J gene: TRBJ1-1; V gene: TRBV19; clone size: NA; D gene: NA; CDR3 DNA: TGTGCCAGTAGTATAGATCTGGAGGAGATGAACACTGAAGCTTTCTTT; CDR3 protein: CASSIDLEEMNTEAFF
J gene: TRBJ2-7; V gene: TRBV28; clone size: NA; D gene: TRBD2; CDR3 DNA: TGTGCCAGCAGTCTCCCCACTAGCGGGAGCTCCTACGAGCAGTACTTC; CDR3 protein: CASSLPTSGSSYEQYF
J gene: TRBJ2-7; V gene: TRBV27; clone size: NA; D gene: TRBD1; CDR3 DNA: TGTGCCAGCAGTTTAACGGGCGGGACAGGGGGCCGCATGGGAGAGCAGTACTTC; CDR3 protein: CASSLTGGTGGRMGEQYF
J gene: TRBJ2-3; V gene: TRBV19; clone size: NA; D gene: TRBD1; CDR3 DNA: TGTGCCAGTAGTATATCCCAGGACAGGGGGTTGACAGATACGCAGTATTTT; CDR3 protein: CASSISQDRGLTDTQYF
J gene: TRBJ2-7; V gene: TRBV11-2; clone size: once; D gene: TRBD1; CDR3 DNA: TGTGCCAGCAGCCTAGACAGGGCTGCCTACGAGCAGTACTTC; CDR3 protein: CASSLDRAAYEQYF